The next 9 T cell receptor beta chains were all read from a single sample in a study of blood T cell repertoires in COVID-19. Profiling relied on immunoSEQ multiplex PCR, and the TCRdb table lists in-frame clones only, not all of them. The sample gives around 100,000 clones, around 90% of which show up once; roughly 4.5% is in the top ten. The sample consisted of peripheral blood. These receptors originate from a woman over 75 with acute or convalescent COVID-19.

This sequence joins TRBV6-5 and TRBJ1-3; D is unresolved. V gave up 2 bases and J gave up 0 bases, with 8 bases separating them. Germline V lookup: CDR1 MNHEY, CDR2 SVGAGI. CDR3 length: 15 residues. The CDR3 spells CASSYRQGSGNTIYF. CDR3 DNA: TGTGCCAGCAGTTACAGACAAGGCTCTGGAAACACCATATATTTT.

The chain employs TRBV11-2 and TRBJ1-2; D possibly corresponds to TRBD1 (5 bases). CDR1 and CDR2 (germline): SGHAT, FQNNGV. The CDR3 consists of 14 residues. The V end was cut by 3 bases, the J end by 4 bases, with 12 bases between. The CDR3 region is CASSFEGAGYGYTF. Here the CDR3 DNA reads TGTGCCAGCAGCTTCGAAGGGGCAGGCTATGGCTACACCTTC.

This clone was counted between two and nine times. This chain connects TRBV6-5 to TRBJ2-2; D is possibly TRBD1 (5 bases). Germline V gene sequence: CDR1 MNHEY, CDR2 SVGAGI. The CDR3 has 14 amino acids. Trimming left V 6 bases short and J 1 base short, with 9 bases between. The CDR3 nucleotides read TGTGCCAGCAGAGGCACAGGGAACACCGGGGAGCTGTTTTTT. It encodes CASRGTGNTGELFF.

The V and J genes are TRBV27 and TRBJ1-1; tentative D call: TRBD1 (6 bases). V lost 5 bases to trimming and J lost 4 bases, with 14 bases between them. Germline CDR1 and CDR2: MNHEY and SMNVEV (reference sequence). This CDR3 spans 14 amino acids. The CDR3 reads CASSPNRVSTEAFF. DNA for the CDR3: TGTGCCAGCAGTCCAAACAGGGTTAGCACTGAAGCTTTCTTT.

This clone was counted a few times. The genes are TRBV2 and TRBJ1-2; D gene unclear. The ends were cut back, 7 bases at V and 2 bases at J, with 14 bases in the middle. The V gene's germline CDR1 is SNHLY and CDR2 FYNNEI. The CDR3 extends over 14 amino acids. For the CDR3, the DNA is TGTGCCAGCACTCCGGATCCAGGAAACTATGGCTACACCTTC. It is translated as CASTPDPGNYGYTF.

CDR3 sequence (DNA): TGTGCCAGCAGTGTCCTTCGGGACAACGGAAGACAGCCCCAGCATTTT. This encodes CASSVLRDNGRQPQHF. J is TRBJ1-5 and V is TRBV6-1, with D perhaps TRBD1 (6 bases). Germline CDR1 is MNHNS and CDR2 is SASEGT. With 4 bases removed from V and 7 bases from J, the gap between germline ends came to 20 bases. This CDR3 comprises 16 residues.

The chain combines TRBV10-3 with TRBJ2-5; 9 positions match TRBD2. The CDR3 has 14 amino acids. Germline CDR1 reads ENHRY; CDR2 reads SYGVKD. V dropped 6 bases and J dropped 3; count of bases not matched to a gene: 5. The CDR3 coding sequence is TGTGCCATCAGGGATAGCGGGAGTAAAGAGACCCAGTACTTC. Translation: CAIRDSGSKETQYF.

This rearrangement joins TRBV7-2 to TRBJ2-1; TRBD1 is a possible D gene (6 bases). Germline CDR1 reads SGHTA; CDR2 reads FQGNSA. The V end lost 5 bases, the J end lost 0 bases, and 17 bases lay between the germline ends. The CDR3 runs 17 residues. CDR3: CASSRTGDIFSYNEQFF. CDR3 DNA sequence: TGTGCCAGCAGCCGCACCGGGGACATTTTCTCCTACAATGAGCAGTTCTTC.

This chain joins TRBV9 and TRBJ2-7, with TRBD1 matching over 8 bases. This CDR3 contains 15 residues. V shed 0 bases and J 1 base; nucleotides not matched to a gene: 3. Germline assignment: CDR1 SGDLS and CDR2 YYNGEE. Here the CDR3 DNA reads TGTGCCAGCAGCGTAGCGGACAGGGTGTCCTACGAGCAGTACTTC. Its translation: CASSVADRVSYEQYF.